This is a list of T cell receptor beta chains from one sample in a study of cytotoxic CD8 clonotypes in ibrutinib-treated CLL. Only in-frame clones appear in the TCRdb table, and some are missing; sequencing was by immunoSEQ multiplex PCR. This sample yields some 310,000 clones, of which 70% to 80% are seen a single time; 6.5% to 8.5% belongs to the top ten. The sample was PBMCs, taken before ibrutinib treatment. Source of these receptors: a human donor with chronic lymphocytic leukemia. CDR3s include the opening cysteine and the closing phenylalanine or tryptophan. Rows may omit the clone size; those that give it use once, few, many or a size class.

CDR3 protein: CASSPLDMGETQYF
V gene: TRBV28
CDR3 length: 14
clone size: .
J gene: TRBJ2-5

CDR3 protein: CASSLSPGLATPSSYNEQFF
V gene: TRBV5-1
CDR3 length: 20
clone size: .
J gene: TRBJ2-1

CDR3 protein: CASSEWGGSGETQYF
V gene: TRBV25-1
CDR3 length: 15
clone size: few
J gene: TRBJ2-5

CDR3 protein: CATSRTTGAGNTIYF
V gene: TRBV15
CDR3 length: 15
clone size: .
J gene: TRBJ1-3

CDR3 protein: CASSLSVYLRSYNEQFF
V gene: TRBV7-8
CDR3 length: 17
clone size: .
J gene: TRBJ2-1

CDR3 protein: CASSQVPVRGPQHF
V gene: TRBV4-1
CDR3 length: 14
clone size: .
J gene: TRBJ1-5

CDR3 protein: CASKMTMTGPYEQYF
V gene: TRBV19
CDR3 length: 15
clone size: once
J gene: TRBJ2-7

CDR3 protein: CASSPQTGDYGYTF
V gene: TRBV4-3
CDR3 length: 14
clone size: .
J gene: TRBJ1-2

CDR3 protein: CAGTAYNEQFF
V gene: TRBV30
CDR3 length: 11
clone size: .
J gene: TRBJ2-1

CDR3 protein: CASSLVSGQGYGYTF
V gene: TRBV5-4
CDR3 length: 15
clone size: .
J gene: TRBJ1-2